This T cell receptor (beta chain) was identified during a study of blood T cell repertoires in COVID-19 (dated by TCRdb to the early 2020s). General notes on the study: Collaborator samples came from the United States, Italy and Spain and covered acute and convalescent phases of COVID-19. Where available, HLA class I and class II types were obtained from metadata supplied by the sample provider rather than from assay-based typing. The repertoires were released in a freely available public database intended as a resource for research on the immune response to SARS-CoV-2. The samples were drawn from the first 160 participants of the ongoing ImmuneRACE study and from under 1,500 subjects provided by 6 global collaborators. Sample metadata almost always included a de-identified subject ID, COVID-19 status, age in years and sex. Subjects who had been exposed to COVID-19, were actively infected with it, or had recovered from it provided the deeply sampled blood TCRbeta repertoires that made up the dataset. The material from the prospective study consisted of cDNA or gDNA derived from T cells, B-cell-depleted T cells, or PBMCs. Overall study outcomes, separate from this receptor: Clinical and demographic metadata were provided uncurated, with the amount varying by source and participant.

Turning to this clone: Its antigen remains undetermined. Within one base of it there is no much larger clone, and no base qualities were kept.

TCRbeta CDR3 regions were amplified from genomic DNA using the immunoSEQ Assay, a bias-controlled multiplex PCR. Per the authors' processing: The number of nucleated cells in each sample was estimated by amplification of reference gene primers within the assay. To quantify the absolute abundance of each unique TCRbeta CDR3 rearrangement, sequence reads were collapsed and filtered. For each sample, productive Simpson clonality was calculated as the square root of Simpson's diversity index over productive rearrangements. As stored in TCRdb, this immuneACCESS dataset retains in-frame rearrangements with V and J assigned. A fraction of the clones does not appear; measured against another copy, unresolved V genes explain less than half of the discrepancy, and the remainder lacks a known reason. That table supplies the V and J calls and clone size; D and trimming were determined from the DNA. The sample table shows tens of thousands of clones, and around three quarters are seen once. The ten largest clones represent under 50% of the sample.

Whole blood was collected in K2EDTA tubes by collaborating institutions according to the institutions' own protocols. For TCRbeta analysis, collaborators shipped samples in one of three forms: frozen whole blood, isolated PBMCs, or DNA extracted from either of those sample types. V is trimmed back by 6 bases and J by 0 bases, and the junction contains 5 bases that no gene match accounts for. CDR1 and CDR2, per the germline V gene (reference sequence), are MNHEY and SMNVEV. The CDR3 spans 14 residues, from the cysteine through the phenylalanine. Only the CDR3 DNA stays, 42 bases, in frame from base 1.

The sequenced material came from peripheral blood. This TCR came from a human donor in a cohort sampled during active COVID-19. Recombination joined TRBV27 with TRBJ2-7; TRBD2 fits 7 bases in the junction. For the CDR3, the sequence is CASRSSGASYEQYF. In nucleotide form, the sequence is TGTGCCAGCAGATCTAGCGGAGCCTCCTACGAGCAGTACTTC.